Sequencing of this TCR beta chain was carried out in a study of CD8 T cells in Susac syndrome. Overall study results and limits: The TCR sequencing and HLA analysis in the study involved a relatively small number of individuals, as the study acknowledged.

V was pared by 7 bases and J by 4 bases, with 0 bases of the junction left unmatched. The germline CDR1 and CDR2 sequences are SQVTM and ANQGSEA. The CDR3 is 12 amino acids. The RNA input was roughly 0.45 to 1 ug, and it was reverse transcribed with random hexamers. TCRdb reprocessed the immunoSEQ multiplex PCR reads via MiXCR and lists one record per CDR3 protein. Here the sample spans under 200,000 distinct CDR3 sequences, 85% to 95% being singletons. Comment on this clonotype: The antigen remains undetermined.

The clonotype originates from a human donor in good health. Specimen: CD4+ T cells from PBMCs. This chain joins TRBV29-1 and TRBJ2-2; 10 bases map to TRBD1. CDR3 region: CSGTGGTGELFF. The CDR3, as DNA: TGCAGCGGGACAGGGGGCACCGGGGAGCTGTTTTTT.